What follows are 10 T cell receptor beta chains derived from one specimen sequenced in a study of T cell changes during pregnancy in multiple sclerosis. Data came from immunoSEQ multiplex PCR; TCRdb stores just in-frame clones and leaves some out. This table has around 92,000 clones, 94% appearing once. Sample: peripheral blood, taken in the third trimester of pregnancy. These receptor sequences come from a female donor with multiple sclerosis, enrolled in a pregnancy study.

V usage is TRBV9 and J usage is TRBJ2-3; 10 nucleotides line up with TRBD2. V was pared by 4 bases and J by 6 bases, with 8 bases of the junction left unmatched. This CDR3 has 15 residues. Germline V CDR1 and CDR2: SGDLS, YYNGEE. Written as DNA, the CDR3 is TGTGCCAGCAGCCCCGGGCTAGCGGGAGTGGATACGCAGTATTTT. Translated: CASSPGLAGVDTQYF.

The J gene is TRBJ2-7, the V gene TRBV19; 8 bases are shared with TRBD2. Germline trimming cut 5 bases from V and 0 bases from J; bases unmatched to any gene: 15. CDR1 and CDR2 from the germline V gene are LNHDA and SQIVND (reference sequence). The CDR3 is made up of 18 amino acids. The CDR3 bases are TGTGCCAGTAGTTTGGCCCCTACTAGCGGAGTGAGCTCCTACGAGCAGTACTTC. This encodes CASSLAPTSGVSSYEQYF.

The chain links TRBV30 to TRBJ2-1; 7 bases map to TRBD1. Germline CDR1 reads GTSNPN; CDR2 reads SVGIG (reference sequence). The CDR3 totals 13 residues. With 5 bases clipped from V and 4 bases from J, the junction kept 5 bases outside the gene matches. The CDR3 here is CAWVGTVYNEQFF. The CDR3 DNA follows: TGTGCCTGGGTCGGGACAGTGTACAATGAGCAGTTCTTC.

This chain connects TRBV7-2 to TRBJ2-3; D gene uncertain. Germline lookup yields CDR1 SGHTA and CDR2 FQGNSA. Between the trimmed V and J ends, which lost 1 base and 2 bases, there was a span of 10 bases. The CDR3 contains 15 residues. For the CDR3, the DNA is TGTGCCAGCAGCTTAGTAGGAGCGCACACAGATACGCAGTATTTT. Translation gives CASSLVGAHTDTQYF.

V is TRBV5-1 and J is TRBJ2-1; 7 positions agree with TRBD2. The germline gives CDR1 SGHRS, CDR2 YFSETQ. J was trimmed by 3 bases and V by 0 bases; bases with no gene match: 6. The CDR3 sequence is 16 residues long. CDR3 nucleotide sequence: TGCGCCAGCAGCTTGGCGGTAGCGGGCCACTACAATGAGCAGTTCTTC. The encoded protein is CASSLAVAGHYNEQFF.

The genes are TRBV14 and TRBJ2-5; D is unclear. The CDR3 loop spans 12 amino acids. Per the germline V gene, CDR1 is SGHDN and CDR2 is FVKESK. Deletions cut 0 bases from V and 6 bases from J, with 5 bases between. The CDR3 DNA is TGTGCCAGCAGCCAAGAGAGAAAGACCCAGTACTTC. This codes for CASSQERKTQYF.

CDR3 loop: CASSQTVAYEQYF. The DNA of the CDR3 is TGTGCCAGCAGTCAGACAGTAGCCTACGAGCAGTACTTC. The chain carries TRBV6-1 and TRBJ2-7; TRBD1 might be the D (5 bases). Per the germline V gene, CDR1 is MNHNS and CDR2 is SASEGT. This CDR3 contains 13 residues. Deletions cut 5 bases from V and 2 bases from J, with 10 bases between.

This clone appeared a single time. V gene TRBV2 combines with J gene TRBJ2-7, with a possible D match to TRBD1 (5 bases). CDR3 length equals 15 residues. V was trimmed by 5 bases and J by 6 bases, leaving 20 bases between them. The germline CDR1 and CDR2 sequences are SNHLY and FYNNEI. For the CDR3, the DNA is TGTGCCAGCAGTCGATCGGGTCAGGGAAACGGCGAGCAGTACTTC. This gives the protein CASSRSGQGNGEQYF.

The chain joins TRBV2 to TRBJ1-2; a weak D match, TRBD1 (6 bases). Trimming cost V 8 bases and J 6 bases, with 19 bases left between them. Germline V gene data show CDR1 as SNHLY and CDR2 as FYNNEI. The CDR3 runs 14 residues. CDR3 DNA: TGTGCCAGCCAACTAGGACAGCCCTCTGATGGCTACACCTTC. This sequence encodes CASQLGQPSDGYTF.

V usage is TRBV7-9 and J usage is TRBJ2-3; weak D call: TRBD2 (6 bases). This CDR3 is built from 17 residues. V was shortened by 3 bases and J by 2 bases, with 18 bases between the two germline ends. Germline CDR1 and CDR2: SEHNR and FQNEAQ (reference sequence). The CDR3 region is CASSFGGAGPFTDTQYF. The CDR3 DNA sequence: TGTGCCAGCAGCTTTGGCGGGGCAGGCCCATTCACAGATACGCAGTATTTT.